This T cell receptor beta chain was identified in a study of beta chain features in type 1 diabetes (dated by TCRdb to between 2017 and 2018). Study-level background: No differences in mean age, gender distribution, total cell number or subset yield were found between patients and healthy donors. A total of roughly 110 million sorted cells were examined across all samples, and the number of cells per subset was strongly correlated with RNA yield. The study compared the TCRB repertoires of sorted circulating CD4+ T cell subsets in recently diagnosed type 1 diabetes patients with those in matched healthy donors. Whereas all 30 or so donors provided naive and central memory subsets, regulatory and stem cell-like memory subsets were isolated from just 8 patients and roughly eight healthy donors. Overall study outcomes, separate from this receptor: Fewer insertions and more nucleotide deletions at VDJ recombination sites were observed in patients with type 1 diabetes, implying thymic rearrangement abnormalities. Shorter templates might have been favored by PCR, but patient and control samples were amplified and corrected together, so both groups would have been affected equally by any skew. Because cDNA was sequenced instead of genomic DNA, highly expressing activated cells could be over-represented, though the groups showed no difference in activation or CD3 levels. Because small numbers of individuals were included in the HLA sub-analyses, any influence of HLA type on TCRB rearrangement was left unresolved. In all four CD4+ subsets, TCRB CDR3 length was moderately but significantly shorter in type 1 diabetes patients. Naive, central memory and regulatory TCRB repertoires appeared to be more alike among patients than among healthy donors.

The entire isolated RNA was reverse transcribed using the High Capacity cDNA Reverse Transcription Kit, and thus expressed TCRB transcripts were sequenced. Deep immunoSEQ sequencing was performed on naive, central memory and regulatory T cell samples, with an average of approximately 4 million total reads per sample. Sorted cells were lysed in RLT buffer and RNA was extracted with DNase-treated RNeasy Micro or Mini kits, depending on cell number. To prevent cross-contamination, each cell subset was processed individually, whereas patient and healthy donor samples were processed jointly. The immunoSEQ multiplex PCR was used to amplify TCRB sequences from cDNA, yielding 87-bp fragments that span the CDR3 region. Amplicons were sequenced on the Illumina HiSeq platform. Per the source publication's procedure: Synthetic template baselines were used to correct PCR bias computationally, reads within Hamming distance 2 were collapsed together, and singletons that could not be merged were discarded. Reads were aligned to IMGT to assign V, D and J genes, CDR3 length, and insertions or deletions at six rearrangement sites. Within each subset, clonotype counts were normalized to the number of sorted cells before true diversity and Gini coefficients were calculated with the tcR R package. The overlap coefficient, calculated on TCRB nucleotide sequences, was used to measure repertoire sharing. Out-of-frame TCRB sequences from naive cells were analyzed as a proxy for the pre-selection repertoire. In TCRdb, the immuneACCESS table is reduced to in-frame sequences with V and J assigned. These tables do not hold every clone; where another copy was compared, an unresolved V gene accounts for under half, and the others remain unexplained. The V and J calls and clone size come from that table; D and trimming were worked out from the DNA. The sample records 350,000 or so clones, less than 20% of which are singletons. The top ten constitute 0.035% to 0.055% of the sample.

The CDR3 covers 17 residues, taking in both the cysteine and the phenylalanine. The CDR3 DNA has 51 bases and is translated from base 1. CDR1 is given as SGDLS and CDR2 as YYNGEE, both from the germline V gene. Trimming costs V 4 bases and J 1 base, and their ends lie 20 bases apart. From each donor, a single peripheral blood sample of about 100 mL on average was drawn into heparinised tubes. A BD FACSAria II was used to sort naive, central memory, regulatory and stem cell-like memory CD4+ T cells with a panel that included CD45RO, CCR7, CD25, CD127, CD95 and CD27. A purity above 95% was achieved for all sorted populations. Right away, PBMCs were isolated by Lymphoprep density gradient centrifugation and were stained directly, with no culture step. To minimize batch effects, samples were stained and sorted in pairs, one healthy donor with one patient per experiment. Regarding this clone: Its target antigen remains unknown. Base-call qualities are not available, and no considerably larger clone is one nucleotide away.

The sequence derives from a woman aged 18-29 years in good health. The sequenced sample was naive CD4+ T cells from blood. The intended sense of this specimen's cell subset or site label: true naive CD4+ T cells. The V and J genes are TRBV9 and TRBJ1-1; D gene: possibly TRBD1, on 6 matching bases. The CDR3 here reads CASSPSGGPSTNTEAFF. The DNA sequence is as follows: TGTGCCAGCAGCCCCTCGGGGGGGCCCTCTACGAACACTGAAGCTTTCTTT.